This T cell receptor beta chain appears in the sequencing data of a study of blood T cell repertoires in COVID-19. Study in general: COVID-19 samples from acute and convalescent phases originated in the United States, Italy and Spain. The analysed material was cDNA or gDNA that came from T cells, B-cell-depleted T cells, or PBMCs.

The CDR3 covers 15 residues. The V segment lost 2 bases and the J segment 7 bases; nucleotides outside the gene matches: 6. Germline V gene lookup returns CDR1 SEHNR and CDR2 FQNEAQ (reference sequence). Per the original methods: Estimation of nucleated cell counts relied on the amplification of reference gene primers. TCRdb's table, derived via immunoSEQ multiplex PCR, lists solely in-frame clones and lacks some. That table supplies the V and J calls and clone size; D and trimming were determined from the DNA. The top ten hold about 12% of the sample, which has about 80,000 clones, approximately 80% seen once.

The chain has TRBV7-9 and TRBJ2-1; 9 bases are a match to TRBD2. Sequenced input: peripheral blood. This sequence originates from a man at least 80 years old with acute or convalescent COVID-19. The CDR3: CASSLTGTSRNEQFF. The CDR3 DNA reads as TGTGCCAGCAGCTTAACCGGGACTAGCCGAAATGAGCAGTTCTTC.